This T cell receptor beta chain was captured in a study of blood T cell repertoires in COVID-19. In the study overall: Whether acute or convalescent, the COVID-19 samples came from the United States, Italy and Spain. From T cells, B-cell-depleted T cells, or PBMCs came the material, which was cDNA or gDNA.

In the authors' workflow: Reference gene primer amplification gave estimated nucleated cell counts. Measured with immunoSEQ multiplex PCR; TCRdb has only the in-frame clones, and not every one. V, J and clone size derive from that table, while D and trimming were established from the DNA sequence. The table includes roughly 250,000 clones, about 80% detected once. The CDR3 has 15 amino acids. The V gene end was trimmed by 5 bases and the J gene end by 7 bases; junction bases not matched to a gene: 10. Germline V CDR1 and CDR2: SNHLY, FYNNEI. The chain uses TRBV2 and TRBJ2-7, with 11 bases matching TRBD1. This clonotype was sampled from an elderly woman with acute or convalescent COVID-19. Sequences were obtained from peripheral blood. The CDR3 DNA sequence: TGTGCCAGCAGTTCAACCGGGACAGGGGGATGGGAGCAGTACTTC. The encoded protein is CASSSTGTGGWEQYF. Based on the CDR3 plus reference TRBV2 and TRBJ2-7, the full variable domain is EPEVTQTPSHQVTQMGQEVILRCVPISNHLYFYWYRQILGQKVEFLVSFYNNEISEKSEIFDDQFSVERPDGSNFTLKIRSTKLEDSAMYFCASSSTGTGGWEQYFGPGTRLTVT.